This paragraph covers one TCR beta chain sequence. Its antigen is unknown. This table comes from immunoSEQ multiplex PCR, and its TCRdb copy is limited to in-frame clones, with some not included. The table has roughly 2.5 million clones, around nine tenths seen once. This sample was included in a study of shared clonotypes between healthy human individuals. General study findings and limits: It was only blood that was sampled, and tissue repertoires likely differ.

The sequencing sample was made of naive CD4+ T cells sorted from blood. Stated subset: CD45RA+ positively selected. The clonotype originates from a young man in good health.

The CDR3 reads CASSFSTNQPQHF. In DNA form, the CDR3 reads TGTGCCAGCAGCTTCTCCACCAATCAGCCCCAGCATTTT. The J gene is TRBJ1-5, the V gene TRBV5-5; no definite D call. Trimming removed 2 bases at V and 3 bases at J, with 6 bases between. This CDR3 region has 13 residues. Per germline, CDR1 SGHKS and CDR2 YYEKEE (reference sequence).